These 19 T cell receptor beta chains share one sample of origin, sequenced in a study of T cell responses to AZD1222 COVID-19 vaccine. Sequenced by immunoSEQ multiplex PCR; TCRdb stores in-frame clones only, minus some. The repertoire holds around 100,000 clones, around 81% seen once, with 9.4% in the top ten. The sample consisted of peripheral blood, taken on day 0 of AZD1222 vaccination. The receptor set was obtained from an adult in good health.

In the case of this clone: A single base separates this from a much larger clone, so it may be a read error. J is TRBJ2-5 and V is TRBV7-9, with D perhaps matching TRBD1 or TRBD2 (6 bases each). Germline CDR1 SEHNR, CDR2 FQNEAQ (reference sequence). V was clipped by 3 bases and J by 5 bases, with 10 bases between them. The CDR3 is made up of 13 amino acids. CDR3 nucleotide sequence: TGTGCCAGCAGCTTCGGGGGCTGGGAGACCCAGTACTTC. Its translation: CASSFGGWETQYF.

The chain uses TRBV4-1 and TRBJ1-5, with D perhaps matching TRBD1 (5 bases). The germline V and J ends were trimmed by 0 bases and 7 bases, with 19 bases remaining between them. Germline-derived CDR1 and CDR2 are MGHRA and YSYEKL. CDR3 length: 17 amino acids. CDR3 sequence: CASSQELAWGGQQPQHF. The CDR3 nucleotides are TGCGCCAGCAGCCAAGAGCTTGCATGGGGGGGTCAACAGCCCCAGCATTTT.

This clone was recorded once. The J gene is TRBJ2-4, the V gene TRBV19; no clear D gene. The V and J ends lost 9 bases and 1 base respectively, with 16 bases between them. This CDR3 region has 15 residues. Germline V gene sequence: CDR1 LNHDA, CDR2 SQIVND (reference sequence). The CDR3 DNA follows: TGTGCCAGGGAACTTAGGGTGGGGGCCAAAAACATTCAGTACTTC. Amino acid sequence: CARELRVGAKNIQYF. The complete variable domain, with remaining parts taken from reference TRBV19 and TRBJ2-4, reads DGGITQSPKYLFRKEGQNVTLSCEQNLNHDAMYWYRQDPGQGLRLIYYSQIVNDFQKGDIAEGYSVSREKKESFPLTVTSAQKNPTAFYLCARELRVGAKNIQYFGAGTRLSVL.

The chain uses TRBV20-1 and TRBJ1-1; weak D call: TRBD1 (6 bases). CDR1 is DFQATT and CDR2 is SNEGSKA in the germline V gene (reference sequence). Trimming took 3 bases from V and 1 from J, leaving 12 bases between them. CDR3 size: 14 residues. In nucleotides, the CDR3 is TGCAGTGCTAGTCCGTACAGGGCGAACACTGAAGCTTTCTTT. It codes for CSASPYRANTEAFF.

The chain is built from TRBV28 and TRBJ2-5; D unclear. V was trimmed by 4 bases and J by 1 base, leaving 10 bases between them. CDR1 is MDHEN and CDR2 is SYDVKM in the germline V gene. This CDR3 spans 14 amino acids. Here the CDR3 DNA reads TGTGCCAGCAGTTCATTCGGTTTCCAAGAGACCCAGTACTTC. This encodes CASSSFGFQETQYF.

The genes are TRBV24-1 and TRBJ1-2; 10 bases align to TRBD1. CDR3 size: 15 residues. CDR1 is KGHDR, CDR2 SFDVKD, per germline. V shed 4 bases, J shed 8 bases, and the junction held 9 bases outside the gene matches. The CDR3 protein is CATSESGTGVRGYTF. CDR3 DNA sequence: TGTGCCACCAGTGAATCCGGGACAGGGGTACGAGGCTACACCTTC.

This clone was detected once. The V and J genes are TRBV6-2 or TRBV6-3 and TRBJ1-6; D is unclear. Germline V lookup: CDR1 MNHEY, CDR2 SVGEGT. Deletions cut 6 bases from V and 4 bases from J, with 16 bases between. The CDR3 totals 16 residues. The CDR3 loop is CASSPSGIKYNSPLHF. CDR3 sequence (DNA): TGTGCCAGCAGCCCTTCGGGGATTAAGTATAATTCACCCCTCCACTTT.

This rearrangement joins TRBV3-1 (or the pseudogene TRBV3-2) to TRBJ1-1; no clear D gene. Per the germline V gene, CDR1 is LGHDT and CDR2 is YNNKEL (reference sequence). This CDR3 region has 14 residues. V lost 4 bases to trimming and J lost 12 bases, with 21 bases between them. DNA for the CDR3: TGTGCCAGCAGCCTCCAGGCTGCCCTGTCCGGTACTTTCTTT. It specifies CASSLQAALSGTFF.

V usage is TRBV6-2 or TRBV6-3 and J usage is TRBJ1-4, with D unresolved. Germline loops: CDR1 MNHEY, CDR2 SVGEGT. CDR3 length: 11 amino acids. Trimming stripped 2 bases from V and 10 bases from J, with 5 bases between. CDR3 nucleotides: TGTGCCAGCAGTTACGATAGAAAACTGTTTTTT. Translation: CASSYDRKLFF.

The V and J genes are TRBV29-1 and TRBJ1-3; D unclear. CDR3 length equals 13 residues. Germline V gives CDR1 SQVTM, CDR2 ANQGSEA. With 4 bases removed from V and 3 bases from J, the gap between germline ends came to 10 bases. The CDR3 DNA sequence: TGCAGCGTTGGTGAGGGATTTGGAAACACCATATATTTT. It is translated as CSVGEGFGNTIYF.

The chain has TRBV28 and TRBJ2-1; TRBD2 might be the D (6 bases). V dropped 6 bases and J dropped 11 bases, with 14 bases sitting between them. Germline CDR1 and CDR2: MDHEN and SYDVKM. CDR3 size: 12 residues. CDR3 in amino acids: CASSRGLLKQFF. The CDR3 region has the DNA TGTGCCAGCAGCCGTGGACTACTAAAGCAGTTCTTC.

This clone was counted once. V gene TRBV3-1 (or the pseudogene TRBV3-2) combines with J gene TRBJ2-1, with 13 bases aligning to TRBD2. Germline CDR1 reads LGHDT; CDR2 reads YNNKEL (reference sequence). The J segment lost 3 bases and the V segment lost 1 base, leaving 12 bases of the junction unmatched. The length of the CDR3 is 20 residues. CDR3 amino acids: CASSQVEGTSGEVLYNEQFF. The CDR3 nucleotides are TGTGCCAGCAGCCAAGTCGAGGGGACTAGCGGGGAAGTCCTCTACAATGAGCAGTTCTTC.

The CDR3 loop reads CASSPYENTEAFF. The CDR3 DNA sequence: TGTGCCAGCTCACCATATGAGAACACTGAAGCTTTCTTT. The chain links TRBV18 to TRBJ1-1; D is ambiguous. Trimming removed 2 bases from V and 1 base from J, with 5 bases in between. This CDR3 has 13 amino acids. Germline V gene lookup returns CDR1 KGHSH and CDR2 LQKENI.

This clone was observed many times. The chain is built from TRBV18 and TRBJ2-3; 9 bases line up with TRBD1. This CDR3 spans 13 amino acids. The J segment lost 2 bases and the V segment lost 9 bases, leaving 3 bases of the junction unmatched. From germline, CDR1 is KGHSH and CDR2 LQKENI. CDR3 bases: TGTGCCAGTGGGGACAGGGACACAGATACGCAGTATTTT. Translation gives CASGDRDTDTQYF.

The J gene is TRBJ2-3, the V gene TRBV6-5; D uncertain. CDR3 length equals 10 residues. The V gene lost 11 bases and the J gene lost 10 bases, with 13 bases spanning the gap. The germline V gene encodes CDR1 MNHEY and CDR2 SVGAGI. The CDR3 protein is CAGILGSQYF. CDR3 coding DNA: TGTGCCGGAATTTTGGGATCGCAGTATTTT.

The chain has TRBV6-6 and TRBJ2-7; D may be TRBD2 (6 bases). CDR3 length equals 15 residues. The V end lost 0 bases, the J end lost 4 bases, and 13 bases lay between the germline ends. From germline, CDR1 is MNHNY and CDR2 SVGAGI (reference sequence). The CDR3: CASSYSSGSGYEQYF. In DNA, the CDR3 is TGTGCCAGCAGTTACTCGTCCGGGAGTGGGTACGAGCAGTACTTC.

The chain has TRBV3-1 (or the pseudogene TRBV3-2) and TRBJ2-5, with TRBD2 matching over 7 bases. The CDR3 contains 16 residues. The junction had 9 bases not matched to a gene; V was cut back by 0 bases and J by 5 bases. Germline values: CDR1 LGHDT, CDR2 YNNKEL (reference sequence). CDR3 coding DNA: TGTGCCAGCAGCCAAGATACGGGGAGGGTAGCCGAGACCCAGTACTTC. Protein: CASSQDTGRVAETQYF.

This clone was seen only once. The rearrangement joins TRBV27 to TRBJ2-2, with TRBD1 as a possible D gene (6 bases). This CDR3 has 16 residues. V lost 3 bases and J 4 bases, leaving 15 bases between the germline ends. CDR1 and CDR2 (germline): MNHEY, SMNVEV (reference sequence). The CDR3 DNA reads TGTGCCAGCAGTTTCAAGTCAGGGGCAGTCACCGGGGAGCTGTTTTTT. As protein: CASSFKSGAVTGELFF.

V usage is TRBV28 and J usage is TRBJ1-5, with unresolved D. CDR1 is MDHEN and CDR2 is SYDVKM in the germline V gene. The germline V and J ends were trimmed by 3 bases and 8 bases, with 14 bases remaining between them. The CDR3 is 14 amino acids. The CDR3 is CASSFLGTMEPQHF. CDR3 nucleotide sequence: TGTGCCAGCAGTTTTCTGGGTACGATGGAGCCCCAGCATTTT. Supplemented by reference TRBV28 and TRBJ1-5, the full variable domain reads DVKVTQSSRYLVKRTGEKVFLECVQDMDHENMFWYRQDPGLGLRLIYFSYDVKMKEKGDIPEGYSVSREKKERFSLILESASTNQTSMYLCASSFLGTMEPQHFGDGTRLSIL.